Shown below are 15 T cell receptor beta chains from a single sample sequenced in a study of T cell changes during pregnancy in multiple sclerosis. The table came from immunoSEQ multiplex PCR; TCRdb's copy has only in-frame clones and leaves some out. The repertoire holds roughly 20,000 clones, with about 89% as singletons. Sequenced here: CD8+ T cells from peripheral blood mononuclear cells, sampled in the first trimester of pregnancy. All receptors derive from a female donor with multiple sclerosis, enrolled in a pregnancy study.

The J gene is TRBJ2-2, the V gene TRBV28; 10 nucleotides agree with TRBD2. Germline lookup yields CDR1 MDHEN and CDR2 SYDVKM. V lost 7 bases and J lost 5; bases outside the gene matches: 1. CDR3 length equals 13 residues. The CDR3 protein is CASTTSGTGELFF. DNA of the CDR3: TGTGCCAGCACGACTAGCGGGACCGGGGAGCTGTTTTTT.

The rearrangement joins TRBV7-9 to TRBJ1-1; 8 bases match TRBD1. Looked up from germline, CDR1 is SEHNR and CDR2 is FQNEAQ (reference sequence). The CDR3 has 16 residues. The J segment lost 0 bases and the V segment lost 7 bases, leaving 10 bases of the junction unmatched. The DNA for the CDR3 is TGTGCCAGCACCGAGCCAGGACAGGGCGTGAACACTGAAGCTTTCTTT. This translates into CASTEPGQGVNTEAFF.

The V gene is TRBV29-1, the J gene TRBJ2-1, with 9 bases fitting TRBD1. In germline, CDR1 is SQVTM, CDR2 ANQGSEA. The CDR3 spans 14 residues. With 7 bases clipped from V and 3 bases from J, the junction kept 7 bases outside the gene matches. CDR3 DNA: TGCAGCGAAACAGGGGGCGCCCGCTACAATGAGCAGTTCTTC. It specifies CSETGGARYNEQFF.

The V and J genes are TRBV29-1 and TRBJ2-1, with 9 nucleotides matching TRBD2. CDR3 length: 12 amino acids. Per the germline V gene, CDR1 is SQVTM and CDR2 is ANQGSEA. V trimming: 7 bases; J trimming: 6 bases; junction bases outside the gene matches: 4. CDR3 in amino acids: CSGIAGANEQFF. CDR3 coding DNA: TGCAGCGGTATAGCGGGAGCCAATGAGCAGTTCTTC.

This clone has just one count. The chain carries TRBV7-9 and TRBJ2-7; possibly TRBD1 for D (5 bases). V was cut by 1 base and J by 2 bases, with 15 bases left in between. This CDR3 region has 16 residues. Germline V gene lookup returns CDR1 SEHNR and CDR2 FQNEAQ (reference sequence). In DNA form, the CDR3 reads TGTGCCAGCAGCTTAGTAACGGCAAGGGGAACCTACGAGCAGTACTTC. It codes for CASSLVTARGTYEQYF.

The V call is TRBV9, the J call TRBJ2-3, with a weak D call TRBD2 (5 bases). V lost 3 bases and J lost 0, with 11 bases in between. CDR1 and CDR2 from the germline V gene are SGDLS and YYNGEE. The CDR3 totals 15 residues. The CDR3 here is CASSAERASTDTQYF. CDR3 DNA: TGTGCCAGCAGCGCCGAGAGGGCAAGCACAGATACGCAGTATTTT.

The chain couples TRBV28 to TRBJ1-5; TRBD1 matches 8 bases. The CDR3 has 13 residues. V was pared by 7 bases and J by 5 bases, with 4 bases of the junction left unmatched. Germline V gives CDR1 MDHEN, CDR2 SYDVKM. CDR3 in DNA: TGTGCCAGCACCCCACAGGGGGATCAGCCCCAGCATTTT. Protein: CASTPQGDQPQHF.

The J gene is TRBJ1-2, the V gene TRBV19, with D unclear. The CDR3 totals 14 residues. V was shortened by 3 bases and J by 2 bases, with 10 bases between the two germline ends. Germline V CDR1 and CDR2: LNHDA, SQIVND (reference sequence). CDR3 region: CASSITEENYGYTF. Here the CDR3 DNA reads TGTGCCAGTAGTATTACAGAAGAGAACTATGGCTACACCTTC.

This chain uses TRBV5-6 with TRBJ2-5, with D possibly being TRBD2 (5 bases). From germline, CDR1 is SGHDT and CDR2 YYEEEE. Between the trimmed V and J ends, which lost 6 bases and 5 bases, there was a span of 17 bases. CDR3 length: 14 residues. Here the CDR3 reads CASTPRGQEETQYF. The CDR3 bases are TGTGCCAGCACCCCTCGAGGGCAGGAGGAGACCCAGTACTTC.

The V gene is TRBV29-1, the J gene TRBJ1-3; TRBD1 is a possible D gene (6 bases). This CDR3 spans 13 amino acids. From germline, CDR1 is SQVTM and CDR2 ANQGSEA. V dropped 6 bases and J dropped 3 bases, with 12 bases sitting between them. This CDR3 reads CSVQGPYGNTIYF. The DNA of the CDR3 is TGCAGCGTACAGGGTCCGTATGGAAACACCATATATTTT. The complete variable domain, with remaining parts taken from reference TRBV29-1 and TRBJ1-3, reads SAVISQKPSRDICQRGTSLTIQCQVDSQVTMMFWYRQQPGQSLTLIATANQGSEATYESGFVIDKFPISRPNLTFSTLTVSNMSPEDSSIYLCSVQGPYGNTIYFGEGSWLTVV.

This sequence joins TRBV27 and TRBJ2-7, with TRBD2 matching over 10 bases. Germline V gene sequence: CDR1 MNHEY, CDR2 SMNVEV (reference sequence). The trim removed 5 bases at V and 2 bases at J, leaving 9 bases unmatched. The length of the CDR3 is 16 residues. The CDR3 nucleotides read TGTGCCAGCAGTCCGAAGACTAGCGGGTGGGCCTACGAGCAGTACTTC. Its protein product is CASSPKTSGWAYEQYF.

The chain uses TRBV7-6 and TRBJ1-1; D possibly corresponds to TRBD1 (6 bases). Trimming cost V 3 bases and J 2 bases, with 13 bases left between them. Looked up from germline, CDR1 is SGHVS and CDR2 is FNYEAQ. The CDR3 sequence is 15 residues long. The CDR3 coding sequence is TGTGCCAGCAGCTTCGGGAGGGGGGGTAACACTGAAGCTTTCTTT. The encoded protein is CASSFGRGGNTEAFF. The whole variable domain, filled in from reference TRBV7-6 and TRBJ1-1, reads GAGVSQSPRYKVTKRGQDVALRCDPISGHVSLYWYRQALGQGPEFLTYFNYEAQQDKSGLPNDRFSAERPEGSISTLTIQRTEQRDSAMYRCASSFGRGGNTEAFFGQGTRLTVV.

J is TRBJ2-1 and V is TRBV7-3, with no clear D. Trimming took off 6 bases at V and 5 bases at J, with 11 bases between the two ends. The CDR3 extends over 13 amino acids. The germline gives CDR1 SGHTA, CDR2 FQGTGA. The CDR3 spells CASSPLVDNEQFF. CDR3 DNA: TGTGCCAGCAGTCCTTTAGTGGACAATGAGCAGTTCTTC.

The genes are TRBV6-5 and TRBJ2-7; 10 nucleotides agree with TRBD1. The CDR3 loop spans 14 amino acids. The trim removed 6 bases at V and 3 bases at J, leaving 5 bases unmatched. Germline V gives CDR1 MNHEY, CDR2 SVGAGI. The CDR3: CASSVWDRGYEQYF. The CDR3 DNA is TGTGCCAGCAGCGTTTGGGACAGGGGCTACGAGCAGTACTTC.

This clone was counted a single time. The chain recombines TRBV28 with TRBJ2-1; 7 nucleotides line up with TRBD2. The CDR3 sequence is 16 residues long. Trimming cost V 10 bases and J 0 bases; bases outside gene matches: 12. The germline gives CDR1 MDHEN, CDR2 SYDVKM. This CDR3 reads CATRGIGGSSYNEQFF. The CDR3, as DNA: TGTGCCACCAGAGGGATCGGGGGGAGCTCCTACAATGAGCAGTTCTTC.